A selection of T cell receptor beta chains follows, all from one sample in a study of T cell repertoires in cytomegalovirus infection. From the reads, TCRdb called clonotypes with MiXCR, one entry per CDR3 protein. Of approximately 590,000 distinct CDR3 sequences detected, about 39% appear once; the ten largest clones hold roughly 50%. Their antigens remain unidentified. Specimen: cultured PBMCs, collected from culture after CMV antigen stimulation. These receptors came from a human donor in good health (CMV status not recorded). Some clones in this sample may be carry-over from other donors' samples. Each CDR3 is given with its conserved first and last residue. Fields, in order: clone size, J gene, D gene, V gene, CDR3 DNA, CDR3 protein. A D gene is named only where the DNA matches it firmly. A row's size may be missing; if present it is once, few, many or a size class.

size: -
J: TRBJ2-3
D: -
V: TRBV4-1
DNA: TGCGCCAGCAGCCAAGAGGGGTATAGGGATACGCAGTATTTT
CDR3: CASSQEGYRDTQYF

size: -
J: TRBJ1-1
D: TRBD1
V: TRBV3-1
DNA: TGTGCCAGCAGCCAAGTGGGGACAGGGCGGAACACTGAAGCTTTCTTT
CDR3: CASSQVGTGRNTEAFF

size: -
J: TRBJ1-5
D: -
V: TRBV2
DNA: TGTGCCAGCAGGGCAGAGATGGATCAGCCCCAGCATTTT
CDR3: CASRAEMDQPQHF

size: -
J: TRBJ2-7
D: -
V: TRBV30
DNA: TGTGCCTCCACCTTCGAGCAGTACTTC
CDR3: CASTFEQYF

size: -
J: TRBJ1-2
D: TRBD1
V: TRBV11-2
DNA: TGTGCCAGCAGCGCCGGGACAGGGTTGGATGGCTACACCTTC
CDR3: CASSAGTGLDGYTF

size: -
J: TRBJ2-6
D: -
V: TRBV12-3/TRBV12-4
DNA: TGTGCCAGCGCCTCTACTGGGGCCAACGTCCTGACTTTC
CDR3: CASASTGANVLTF

size: -
J: TRBJ2-5
D: -
V: TRBV11-2
DNA: TGTGCCAGCAGCTCCAGGGGCCTGGGGGAGACCCAGTACTTC
CDR3: CASSSRGLGETQYF

size: few
J: TRBJ1-3
D: -
V: TRBV7-6
DNA: TGTGCCAGCAGCTTGGGCCTGGGGAACACCATATATTTT
CDR3: CASSLGLGNTIYF

size: few
J: TRBJ1-2
D: -
V: TRBV19
DNA: TGTGCCAGTAGTTGGACCGAGGGATATGGCTACACCTTC
CDR3: CASSWTEGYGYTF

size: few
J: TRBJ1-3
D: -
V: TRBV12-3/TRBV12-4
DNA: TGTGCCAGCAGTCTGTTATTACTGGACACCATATATTTT
CDR3: CASSLLLLDTIYF

size: -
J: TRBJ2-3
D: -
V: TRBV7-2
DNA: TGTGCCAGCAGCTTACCACGGACCGCTTTAGGTACGCAGTATTTT
CDR3: CASSLPRTALGTQYF

size: few
J: TRBJ2-1
D: TRBD2
V: TRBV7-2
DNA: TGTGCCAGCAGCTTCATTCCCGGGACTAGCGGGAGGGCCCCCTACAATGAGCAGTTCTTC
CDR3: CASSFIPGTSGRAPYNEQFF

size: -
J: TRBJ2-3
D: TRBD2
V: TRBV7-2
DNA: TGTGCCAGCAGCTTAGTTCTAGCGGGAGACCTCCCAGATACGCAGTATTTT
CDR3: CASSLVLAGDLPDTQYF

size: once
J: TRBJ1-4
D: -
V: TRBV24-1
DNA: TGTGCCACCAGTGATTACGGACACCCTGAGAAACTGTTTTTT
CDR3: CATSDYGHPEKLFF

size: many
J: TRBJ1-5
D: -
V: TRBV7-8
DNA: TGTGCCAGCAGCTTAAGGAGATTATATAGCAATCAGCCCCAGCATTTT
CDR3: CASSLRRLYSNQPQHF

size: -
J: TRBJ2-7
D: -
V: TRBV4-3
DNA: TGCGCCAGCAGCCAAGAGGCACAAGGAGGCCGCGAGCAGTACTTC
CDR3: CASSQEAQGGREQYF

size: -
J: TRBJ2-7
D: -
V: TRBV10-3
DNA: TGTGCCATCAGTGACGGCAGCTACGAGCAGTACTTC
CDR3: CAISDGSYEQYF

size: few
J: TRBJ1-5
D: -
V: TRBV7-2
DNA: TGTGCCAGCAGCTTAAGGGGGAACAATCAGCCCCAGCATTTT
CDR3: CASSLRGNNQPQHF

size: -
J: TRBJ2-7
D: TRBD2
V: TRBV7-8
DNA: TGTGCCAGCAGCCGGGCGTTGGCTAGCGGCGCTTGGTACGAGCAGTACTTC
CDR3: CASSRALASGAWYEQYF

size: few
J: TRBJ2-3
D: TRBD2
V: TRBV7-8
DNA: TGTGCCAGCAGCTTAGGGGGGGGAGGGGCGGGAGGGCGTGATACGCAGTATTTT
CDR3: CASSLGGGGAGGRDTQYF

size: -
J: TRBJ1-1
D: -
V: TRBV6-2/TRBV6-3
DNA: TGTGCCAGCAGTTACCAGGTTAACACTGAAGCTTTCTTT
CDR3: CASSYQVNTEAFF

size: -
J: TRBJ2-4
D: TRBD2
V: TRBV6-1
DNA: TGTGCCAGCAGGCCCGTTAGCGGGAGTGACATTCAGTACTTC
CDR3: CASRPVSGSDIQYF

size: few
J: TRBJ2-2
D: -
V: TRBV4-1
DNA: TGCGCCAGCAGCCAAGGGAGGCTAGCTGGGCCCGGGGAGCTGTTTTTT
CDR3: CASSQGRLAGPGELFF

size: once
J: TRBJ2-7
D: -
V: TRBV7-6
DNA: TGTGCCAGCAGCTGGCCGGAGGGCGAGCAGTACTTC
CDR3: CASSWPEGEQYF

size: few
J: TRBJ2-3
D: -
V: TRBV11-3
DNA: TGTGCCAGCAGCTTAGACGGACACTCCACAGATACGCAGTATTTT
CDR3: CASSLDGHSTDTQYF

size: many
J: TRBJ2-3
D: -
V: TRBV7-2
DNA: TGTGCCAGCAGCTTAGAGGGGCGCACAGATACGCAGTATTTT
CDR3: CASSLEGRTDTQYF

size: -
J: TRBJ1-1
D: -
V: TRBV6-2/TRBV6-3
DNA: TGTGCCAGCAGCCAGCGGTACATGAACACTGAAGCTTTCTTT
CDR3: CASSQRYMNTEAFF

size: few
J: TRBJ1-5
D: -
V: TRBV27
DNA: TGTGCCACCATGAGGAGGGGATCTTATCAGCCCCAGCATTTT
CDR3: CATMRRGSYQPQHF

size: -
J: TRBJ2-1
D: TRBD2
V: TRBV5-1
DNA: TGCGCCAGCAGCTCCCCCATCTCGGGGAGGGGATACAATGAGCAGTTCTTC
CDR3: CASSSPISGRGYNEQFF

size: -
J: TRBJ2-4
D: -
V: TRBV7-2
DNA: TGTGCCAGCAGCTTAGTCTTGACCCTAGCCAAAAACATTCAGTACTTC
CDR3: CASSLVLTLAKNIQYF

size: -
J: TRBJ1-4
D: TRBD1
V: TRBV7-2
DNA: TGTGCCAGCAGCCTCCTAGGACAGGATAATGAAAAACTGTTTTTT
CDR3: CASSLLGQDNEKLFF

size: once
J: TRBJ2-5
D: TRBD1
V: TRBV12-3/TRBV12-4
DNA: TGTGCCAGCAGTTCGGGGACAGCCGTCCGGGAGACCCAGTACTTC
CDR3: CASSSGTAVRETQYF

size: -
J: TRBJ2-1
D: -
V: TRBV29-1
DNA: TGCAGCGTTAAGTTCCAGGTGGGCTCCTACAATGAGCAGTTCTTC
CDR3: CSVKFQVGSYNEQFF

size: -
J: TRBJ2-7
D: -
V: TRBV11-3
DNA: TGTGCCAGTAGCGAGGATTCAGGTACTGAGCAGTACTTC
CDR3: CASSEDSGTEQYF

size: -
J: TRBJ1-5
D: TRBD1
V: TRBV7-2
DNA: TGTGCCAGCAGCTACACACAGGGGGATCAGCCCCAGCATTTT
CDR3: CASSYTQGDQPQHF

size: once
J: TRBJ2-2
D: TRBD2
V: TRBV18
DNA: TGTGCCAGCTCATACGGACTAGCGGCTCAAAGCGGGGACACCGGGGAGCTGTTTTTT
CDR3: CASSYGLAAQSGDTGELFF

size: -
J: TRBJ2-7
D: TRBD2
V: TRBV7-6
DNA: TGTGCCAGCAGGCCGACGGGAGGGGACGAGCAGTACTTC
CDR3: CASRPTGGDEQYF

size: few
J: TRBJ2-2
D: -
V: TRBV2
DNA: TGTGCCAGCAGTGTTGTAGGGGCTTTGAACACCGGGGAGCTGTTTTTT
CDR3: CASSVVGALNTGELFF

size: -
J: TRBJ1-1
D: -
V: TRBV7-2
DNA: TGTGCCAGCAGCGCACTAGACCGCATGAACACTGAAGCTTTCTTT
CDR3: CASSALDRMNTEAFF

size: -
J: TRBJ1-5
D: -
V: TRBV19
DNA: TGTGCCAGTAGTATGGTTAGGGGCGGCAATCAGCCCCAGCATTTT
CDR3: CASSMVRGGNQPQHF

size: few
J: TRBJ2-5
D: -
V: TRBV5-4
DNA: TGTGCCAGCAGCCCCGGGGGCTTTCAAGAGACCCAGTACTTC
CDR3: CASSPGGFQETQYF

size: once
J: TRBJ2-1
D: TRBD2
V: TRBV5-4
DNA: TGTGCCAGCTCCTTTACTAGCGGGAGCCATGAGCAGTTCTTC
CDR3: CASSFTSGSHEQFF

size: few
J: TRBJ2-7
D: -
V: TRBV7-2
DNA: TGTGCCAGCAGCGTGGGGACTGGGTTTTTCTACGAGCAGTACTTC
CDR3: CASSVGTGFFYEQYF

size: many
J: TRBJ2-5
D: -
V: TRBV7-2
DNA: TGTGCCAGCAGCTTGGGCGGTGCGGGACAAGAGACCCAGTACTTC
CDR3: CASSLGGAGQETQYF

size: -
J: TRBJ2-5
D: -
V: TRBV7-2
DNA: TGTGCCAGCAGCTTAGCCCCACGGACAGCTCAAGAGACCCAGTACTTC
CDR3: CASSLAPRTAQETQYF

size: -
J: TRBJ2-1
D: -
V: TRBV4-1
DNA: TGCGCCAGCAGCCACCGAGGCGGGGCGGCCTACAATGAGCAGTTCTTC
CDR3: CASSHRGGAAYNEQFF